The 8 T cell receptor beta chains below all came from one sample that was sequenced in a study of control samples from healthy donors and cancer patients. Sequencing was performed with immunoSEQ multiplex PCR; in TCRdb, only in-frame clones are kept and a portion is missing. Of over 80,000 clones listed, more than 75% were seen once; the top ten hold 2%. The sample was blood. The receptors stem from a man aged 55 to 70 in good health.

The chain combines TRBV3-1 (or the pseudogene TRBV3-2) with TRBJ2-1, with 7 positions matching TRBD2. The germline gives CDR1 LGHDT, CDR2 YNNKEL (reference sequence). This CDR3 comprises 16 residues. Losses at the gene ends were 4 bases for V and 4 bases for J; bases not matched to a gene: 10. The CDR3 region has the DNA TGTGCCAGCAGCCCCCAAAATAGGCGGGGGTACAATGAGCAGTTCTTC. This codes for CASSPQNRRGYNEQFF.

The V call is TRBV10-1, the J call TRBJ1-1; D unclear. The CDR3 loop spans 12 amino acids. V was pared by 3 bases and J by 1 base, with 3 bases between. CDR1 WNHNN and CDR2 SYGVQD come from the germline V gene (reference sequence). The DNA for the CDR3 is TGCGCCAGCAGTGATTGGAACACTGAAGCTTTCTTT. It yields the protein CASSDWNTEAFF.

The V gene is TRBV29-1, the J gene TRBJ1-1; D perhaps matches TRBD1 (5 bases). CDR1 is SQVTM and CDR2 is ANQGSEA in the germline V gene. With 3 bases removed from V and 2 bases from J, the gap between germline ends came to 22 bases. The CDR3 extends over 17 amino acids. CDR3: CSVEVTRGTGFNTEAFF. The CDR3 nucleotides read TGCAGCGTTGAGGTGACCCGGGGGACGGGGTTCAACACTGAAGCTTTCTTT. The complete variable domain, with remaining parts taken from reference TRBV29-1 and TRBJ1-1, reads SAVISQKPSRDICQRGTSLTIQCQVDSQVTMMFWYRQQPGQSLTLIATANQGSEATYESGFVIDKFPISRPNLTFSTLTVSNMSPEDSSIYLCSVEVTRGTGFNTEAFFGQGTRLTVV.

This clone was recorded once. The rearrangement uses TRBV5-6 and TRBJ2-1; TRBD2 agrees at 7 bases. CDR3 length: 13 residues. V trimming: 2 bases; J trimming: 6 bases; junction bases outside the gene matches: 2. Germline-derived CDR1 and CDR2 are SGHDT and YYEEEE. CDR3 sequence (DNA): TGTGCCAGCAGCTTCGGACTAGTCAATGAGCAGTTCTTC. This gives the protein CASSFGLVNEQFF.

CDR3 bases: TGTGCCAGCAGTTACGGACAGGGGCGAACGGAGACCCAGTACTTC. The encoded protein is CASSYGQGRTETQYF. V gene TRBV6-5 combines with J gene TRBJ2-5, with TRBD1 identical over 9 bases. The CDR3 sequence is 15 residues long. V trimming: 2 bases; J trimming: 5 bases; junction bases outside the gene matches: 6. Germline V gene sequence: CDR1 MNHEY, CDR2 SVGAGI.

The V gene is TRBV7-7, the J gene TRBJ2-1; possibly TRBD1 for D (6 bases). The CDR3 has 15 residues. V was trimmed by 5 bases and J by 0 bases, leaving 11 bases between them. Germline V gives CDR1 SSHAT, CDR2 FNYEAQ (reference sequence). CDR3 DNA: TGTGCCAGCAGCAGACAGGTCAGCTCCTACAATGAGCAGTTCTTC. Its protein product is CASSRQVSSYNEQFF.

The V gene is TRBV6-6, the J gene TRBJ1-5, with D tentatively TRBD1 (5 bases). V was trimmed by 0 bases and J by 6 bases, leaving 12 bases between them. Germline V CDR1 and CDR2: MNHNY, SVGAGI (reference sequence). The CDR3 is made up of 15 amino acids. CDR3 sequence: CASSYSRVEGQPQHF. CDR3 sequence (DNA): TGTGCCAGCAGTTACTCCAGGGTGGAAGGTCAGCCCCAGCATTTT.

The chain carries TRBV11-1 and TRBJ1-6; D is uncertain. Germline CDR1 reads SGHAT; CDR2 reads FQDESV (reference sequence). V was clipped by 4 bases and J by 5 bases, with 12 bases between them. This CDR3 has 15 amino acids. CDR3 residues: CASSSTDGNNSPLHF. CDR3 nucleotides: TGTGCCAGCAGCTCCACGGACGGTAATAATTCACCCCTCCACTTT.